These 25 T cell receptor beta chains were all obtained from the same sample, sequenced in a study of blood T cell repertoires in COVID-19. Sequencing was performed with immunoSEQ multiplex PCR; in TCRdb, only in-frame clones are kept and a portion is missing. The sample has around 200,000 clones, around nine tenths seen once. Sequenced input: peripheral blood. These receptors all stem from a man in his thirties or forties with acute or convalescent COVID-19.

The chain joins TRBV4-1 to TRBJ1-1; maybe TRBD1 (5 bases). V gave up 5 bases and J gave up 3 bases, with 22 bases separating them. The CDR3 totals 17 residues. Germline CDR1 MGHRA, CDR2 YSYEKL. CDR3 coding DNA: TGCGCCAGCAGCGTAGCCCCTCGGCGGGGGATTGACACTGAAGCTTTCTTT. Amino acid sequence: CASSVAPRRGIDTEAFF.

This clone was detected once. The chain uses TRBV16 and TRBJ1-4, with D possibly being TRBD1 (6 bases). Trimming pared 2 bases from V and 4 bases from J, leaving 11 bases between. Germline CDR1 and CDR2: KGHSY and FQNENV. CDR3 size: 15 residues. The CDR3 DNA reads TGTGCCAGCAGCCAAACAGGGACGGTTAATGAAAAACTGTTTTTT. It encodes CASSQTGTVNEKLFF.

The chain is built from TRBV24-1 and TRBJ2-5; 7 positions agree with TRBD2. Germline values: CDR1 KGHDR, CDR2 SFDVKD. V was clipped by 0 bases and J by 4 bases; unmatched bases: 7. CDR3 length: 16 amino acids. CDR3 nucleotides: TGTGCCACCAGTGATTTGGGCGCCGGGGGGAGAGAGACCCAGTACTTC. As protein: CATSDLGAGGRETQYF.

In this sample, this clone turned up once. This rearrangement joins TRBV18 to TRBJ1-2; unclear D gene. V lost 3 bases, J lost 5 bases, and 10 bases lay in between. This CDR3 contains 13 residues. Germline CDR1 is KGHSH and CDR2 is LQKENI. CDR3 region: CASSPGGGYGYTF. CDR3 in DNA: TGTGCCAGCTCACCGGGCGGAGGATATGGCTACACCTTC.

V and J are TRBV29-1 and TRBJ1-2; D may be TRBD1 (6 bases). Germline CDR1 reads SQVTM; CDR2 reads ANQGSEA. This CDR3 is 11 amino acids long. V lost 4 bases and J 7 bases, leaving 10 bases between the germline ends. The CDR3 DNA reads TGCAGCGTTGCGTTGGGGGCTGGCTACACCTTC. This translates into CSVALGAGYTF.

The chain uses TRBV18 and TRBJ2-3; D gene ambiguous. V gave up 3 bases and J gave up 3 bases, with 7 bases separating them. Germline-derived CDR1 and CDR2 are KGHSH and LQKENI. The CDR3 loop spans 13 amino acids. CDR3 amino acids: CASSPSQTDTQYF. The CDR3 coding sequence is TGTGCCAGCTCACCGTCCCAGACAGATACGCAGTATTTT.

This CDR3 reads CSVAQGAGKTQYF. The CDR3 DNA is TGCAGCGTTGCGCAGGGGGCGGGGAAGACCCAGTACTTC. This chain links TRBV29-1 with TRBJ2-5; 8 nucleotides match TRBD1. V trimming: 4 bases; J trimming: 6 bases; junction bases outside the gene matches: 7. The germline V gene has CDR1 SQVTM and CDR2 ANQGSEA. The CDR3 is made up of 13 amino acids. The full variable domain, in which reference TRBV29-1 and TRBJ2-5 provide the parts outside the CDR3, is SAVISQKPSRDICQRGTSLTIQCQVDSQVTMMFWYRQQPGQSLTLIATANQGSEATYESGFVIDKFPISRPNLTFSTLTVSNMSPEDSSIYLCSVAQGAGKTQYFGPGTRLLVL.

The chain combines TRBV30 with TRBJ2-3, with 9 bases fitting TRBD2. Germline trimming cut 4 bases from V and 2 bases from J; bases unmatched to any gene: 4. CDR3 size: 14 residues. CDR1 is GTSNPN, CDR2 SVGIG, per germline (reference sequence). As DNA, the CDR3 is TGTGCCTGGAATAGCGGGAGAGACACAGATACGCAGTATTTT. Translated, it gives CAWNSGRDTDTQYF.

The rearrangement links TRBV9 to TRBJ1-1; the match to TRBD1 covers 8 bases. Germline V gives CDR1 SGDLS, CDR2 YYNGEE. After removal of 3 bases from V and 1 base from J, the junction contained 5 bases not matched to a gene. This CDR3 is 15 amino acids long. CDR3 sequence (DNA): TGTGCCAGCAGCGCCGTACAGGGGGGGAACACTGAAGCTTTCTTT. The encoded protein is CASSAVQGGNTEAFF.

The J gene is TRBJ2-1, the V gene TRBV3-1 (or the pseudogene TRBV3-2), with TRBD2 identical over 14 bases. J lost 8 bases, V lost 7 bases, and 7 bases had no gene match. The CDR3 is 15 residues long. Germline lookup yields CDR1 LGHDT and CDR2 YNNKEL (reference sequence). CDR3 nucleotide sequence: TGTGCCAGCATACGGACTAGCGGGGGGAACCATGAGCAGTTCTTC. As protein: CASIRTSGGNHEQFF.

This chain connects TRBV5-3 to TRBJ1-6; unclear D gene. TRBV5-3 is identified as an open reading frame with a role that is uncertain. Trimming left V 3 bases short and J 5 bases short, with 15 bases between. The CDR3 sequence is 16 residues long. The CDR3 reads CARSYESGSDNSPLHF. The CDR3 nucleotides are TGTGCCAGAAGCTATGAATCCGGGTCGGATAATTCACCCCTCCACTTT.

The CDR3 region is CASSQAGSSYNEQFF. CDR3 bases: TGTGCCAGCAGCCAAGCCGGGAGCTCCTACAATGAGCAGTTCTTC. The chain is built from TRBV3-1 (or the pseudogene TRBV3-2) and TRBJ2-1; tentative D call: TRBD2 (6 bases). The V end was cut by 1 base, the J end by 0 bases, with 7 bases between. The CDR3 consists of 15 residues. Germline-derived CDR1 and CDR2 are LGHDT and YNNKEL (reference sequence).

The chain combines TRBV4-1 with TRBJ2-3; TRBD2 might be the D (6 bases). Trimming left V 2 bases short and J 13 bases short, with 16 bases between. The CDR3 spans 13 residues. CDR1 and CDR2 from the germline V gene are MGHRA and YSYEKL. The DNA for the CDR3 is TGCGCCAGCAGCCAATTAACCGGGGGAAGCAAGTATTTT. Amino acids: CASSQLTGGSKYF.

The CDR3 region is CASTPVQEYTEAFF. DNA for the CDR3: TGTGCCAGCACCCCGGTTCAGGAATACACTGAAGCTTTCTTT. The chain has TRBV19 and TRBJ1-1; D unclear. The V gene's germline CDR1 is LNHDA and CDR2 SQIVND (reference sequence). Between the trimmed V and J ends, which lost 9 bases and 3 bases, there was a span of 17 bases. The CDR3 is made up of 14 amino acids.

The chain couples TRBV9 to TRBJ1-1, with D maybe TRBD1 (6 bases). CDR3 length equals 12 residues. In germline, CDR1 is SGDLS, CDR2 YYNGEE. The germline V and J ends were trimmed by 3 bases and 8 bases, with 11 bases remaining between them. Here the CDR3 DNA reads TGTGCCAGCAGCGGATGGACAGCGGAAGCTTTCTTT. This sequence encodes CASSGWTAEAFF.

This clone showed up just a few times. The chain carries TRBV10-1 and TRBJ1-1; TRBD1 might be the D (6 bases). Germline V lookup: CDR1 WNHNN, CDR2 SYGVQD (reference sequence). With 0 bases removed from V and 6 bases from J, the gap between germline ends came to 14 bases. The CDR3 is 15 amino acids. CDR3 sequence: CASSESSGADAEAFF. The CDR3 DNA reads as TGCGCCAGCAGTGAGTCGTCAGGGGCGGACGCTGAAGCTTTCTTT.

V gene TRBV5-1 combines with J gene TRBJ2-2, with 13 bases that match TRBD2. Unmatched junction bases numbered 6, after V lost 5 bases and J lost 5 bases. The CDR3 has 16 residues. The germline gives CDR1 SGHRS, CDR2 YFSETQ. The CDR3 nucleotides are TGCGCCAGCAGAGGGCCGGGACTAGCGGGAACCGGGGAGCTGTTTTTT. This encodes CASRGPGLAGTGELFF.

The chain employs TRBV7-9 and TRBJ2-7; 9 bases align to TRBD2. CDR1 SEHNR and CDR2 FQNEAQ come from the germline V gene (reference sequence). V trimming: 3 bases; J trimming: 6 bases; junction bases outside the gene matches: 6. There are 14 residues in the CDR3. CDR3 amino acids: CASSLVGLATEQYF. For the CDR3, the DNA is TGTGCCAGCAGCTTGGTGGGACTAGCTACCGAGCAGTACTTC. Full variable domain (remainder filled in from reference TRBV7-9 and TRBJ2-7): DTGVSQNPRHKITKRGQNVTFRCDPISEHNRLYWYRQTLGQGPEFLTYFQNEAQLEKSRLLSDRFSAERPKGSFSTLEIQRTEQGDSAMYLCASSLVGLATEQYFGPGTRLTVT.

The rearrangement uses TRBV19 and TRBJ1-1; D not certain. Germline V gene sequence: CDR1 LNHDA, CDR2 SQIVND (reference sequence). The CDR3 is 14 residues long. V lost 0 bases to trimming and J lost 1 base, with 6 bases between them. CDR3 region: CASSIEWPNTEAFF. The CDR3 nucleotides read TGTGCCAGTAGTATAGAGTGGCCGAACACTGAAGCTTTCTTT.

The V call is TRBV28, the J call TRBJ1-1; a weak D match, TRBD1 (6 bases). Germline V gene data show CDR1 as MDHEN and CDR2 as SYDVKM. Trimming cost V 6 bases and J 9 bases, with 20 bases left between them. The CDR3 length is 14 residues. The CDR3 is CASSRFKDSRQAFF. The DNA for the CDR3 is TGTGCCAGCAGCCGCTTTAAGGACAGTCGACAAGCTTTCTTT. The full variable domain, rest sourced from reference TRBV28 and TRBJ1-1, is DVKVTQSSRYLVKRTGEKVFLECVQDMDHENMFWYRQDPGLGLRLIYFSYDVKMKEKGDIPEGYSVSREKKERFSLILESASTNQTSMYLCASSRFKDSRQAFFGQGTRLTVV.

The rearrangement joins TRBV7-6 to TRBJ2-7; D unresolved. The CDR3 is 12 residues long. CDR1 SGHVS and CDR2 FNYEAQ come from the germline V gene. Trimming left V 5 bases short and J 5 bases short, with 10 bases between. Here the CDR3 DNA reads TGTGCCAGCAGCCAAAGCTCTAACGAGCAGTACTTC. It codes for CASSQSSNEQYF.

The rearrangement uses TRBV29-1 and TRBJ2-2; 7 nucleotides line up with TRBD1. V gave up 4 bases and J gave up 0 bases; unmatched junction bases: 2. The CDR3 has 14 amino acids. The V gene's germline CDR1 is SQVTM and CDR2 ANQGSEA. CDR3 residues: CSVAGTANTGELFF. In DNA, the CDR3 is TGCAGCGTTGCCGGGACAGCGAACACCGGGGAGCTGTTTTTT.

The rearrangement links TRBV9 to TRBJ1-2; possibly TRBD1 for D (5 bases). The CDR3 runs 14 residues. The germline V gene encodes CDR1 SGDLS and CDR2 YYNGEE. Deletions cut 0 bases from V and 6 bases from J, with 12 bases between. The CDR3 sequence is CASSVGRGWDGYTF. CDR3 DNA sequence: TGTGCCAGCAGCGTAGGAAGGGGTTGGGATGGCTACACCTTC. Full variable domain (rest looked up from reference TRBV9 and TRBJ1-2): DSGVTQTPKHLITATGQRVTLRCSPRSGDLSVYWYQQSLDQGLQFLIQYYNGEERAKGNILERFSAQQFPDLHSELNLSSLELGDSALYFCASSVGRGWDGYTFGSGTRLTVV.

The J gene is TRBJ1-1, the V gene TRBV11-3; D unclear. The V end lost 6 bases, the J end lost 5 bases, and 16 bases lay between the germline ends. This CDR3 is 14 amino acids long. Germline V gives CDR1 SGHNT, CDR2 YENEEA. CDR3 amino acids: CASSLVFRATEAFF. CDR3 nucleotides: TGTGCCAGCAGTCTGGTCTTCCGAGCTACTGAAGCTTTCTTT.

The J gene is TRBJ2-7, the V gene TRBV10-2; 8 bases agree with TRBD2. Looked up from germline, CDR1 is WSHSY and CDR2 is SAAADI. The length of the CDR3 is 16 residues. Germline trimming cut 4 bases from V and 2 bases from J; bases unmatched to any gene: 10. The CDR3 bases are TGCGCCAGCAGTGGGGGAGGACTAGCTGAAACCTACGAGCAGTACTTC. It encodes CASSGGGLAETYEQYF.